The 29 T cell receptor beta chains listed next were all sequenced from one sample in a study of beta chain features in type 1 diabetes. The whole isolated RNA underwent reverse transcription, so sequencing captured expressed TCRB transcripts. Generated by immunoSEQ multiplex PCR, the TCRdb table keeps only in-frame clones and is missing some. The sample has 300,000 to 450,000 clones, about 20% seen once. Specimen: naive CD4+ T cells from blood. These receptors were collected from a woman aged 18-29 years in good health.

The DNA of the CDR3 is TGTGCCAGCAGCCTCCGGCCCCGGGACAGAGGGTCCTACGAGCAGTACTTC. This translates into CASSLRPRDRGSYEQYF. V and J are TRBV4-2 and TRBJ2-7; 7 bases fit TRBD1. V lost 4 bases, J lost 1 base, and 13 bases stayed unmatched. CDR1 and CDR2 (germline): LGHNA, YNFKEQ. The length of the CDR3 is 17 residues.

This clone showed up just a few times. The J gene is TRBJ2-7, the V gene TRBV7-9; TRBD2 matches 8 bases. V gave up 5 bases and J gave up 5 bases; unmatched junction bases: 2. The CDR3 runs to 12 residues. The germline V gene encodes CDR1 SEHNR and CDR2 FQNEAQ (reference sequence). The chain's CDR3 is CASSRGGHEQYF. The CDR3 nucleotides are TGTGCCAGCAGCCGCGGGGGGCACGAGCAGTACTTC.

The chain has TRBV11-2 and TRBJ1-6; 7 nucleotides match TRBD1. There are 14 residues in the CDR3. V shed 4 bases and J 7 bases; nucleotides not matched to a gene: 4. CDR1 and CDR2 from the germline V gene are SGHAT and FQNNGV. The CDR3 loop is CASSWTGTNSPLHF. CDR3 sequence (DNA): TGTGCCAGCAGCTGGACAGGAACAAATTCACCCCTCCACTTT.

This chain links TRBV7-8 with TRBJ1-2, with D maybe TRBD1 (6 bases). The V end lost 6 bases, the J end lost 2 bases, and 16 bases lay between the germline ends. The length of the CDR3 is 15 residues. Germline CDR1 and CDR2: SGHVS and FQNEAQ. The CDR3 DNA reads as TGTGCCAGCAGTTCCACAGGGCTCCCGAACTATGGCTACACCTTC. It translates to CASSSTGLPNYGYTF.

The chain uses TRBV9 and TRBJ2-7; D perhaps matches TRBD2 (5 bases). V lost 0 bases and J lost 7, with 14 bases in between. The CDR3 loop spans 14 amino acids. The germline V gene has CDR1 SGDLS and CDR2 YYNGEE. This CDR3 is CASSVDEGTGEQYF. The CDR3 DNA is TGTGCCAGCAGCGTAGACGAGGGAACGGGGGAGCAGTACTTC.

The V call is TRBV30, the J call TRBJ1-1; 8 bases are shared with TRBD1. V was clipped by 2 bases and J by 5 bases; unmatched bases: 4. The CDR3 extends over 13 amino acids. CDR1 and CDR2 (germline): GTSNPN, SVGIG (reference sequence). The CDR3 DNA reads as TGTGCCTGGAGTCCACAGGGGGGAACTGAAGCTTTCTTT. This encodes CAWSPQGGTEAFF.

This clone was detected a few times. This chain connects TRBV4-1 to TRBJ2-7; no definite D call. The CDR3 is 15 residues long. Germline CDR1 and CDR2: MGHRA and YSYEKL. Trimming shortened V by 0 bases and J by 2 bases, and 11 bases separated the two germline ends. The CDR3 DNA reads as TGCGCCAGCAGCCAAGATCCACCAGCGCCCTACGAGCAGTACTTC. As protein: CASSQDPPAPYEQYF.

V is TRBV7-2 and J is TRBJ2-7; the match to TRBD2 covers 10 bases. CDR3 length: 14 residues. Germline V gives CDR1 SGHTA, CDR2 FQGNSA. The trim removed 5 bases at V and 3 bases at J, leaving 4 bases unmatched. This chain's CDR3 is CASSLTSGDYEQYF. CDR3 DNA sequence: TGTGCCAGCAGCCTAACTAGCGGGGACTACGAGCAGTACTTC.

This chain joins TRBV20-1 and TRBJ1-1, with D possibly matching TRBD1 (5 bases). Trimming took 7 bases from V and 3 from J, leaving 9 bases between them. The germline V gene encodes CDR1 DFQATT and CDR2 SNEGSKA (reference sequence). The CDR3 consists of 11 residues. This CDR3 is CSVVGDTEAFF. CDR3 DNA: TGCAGTGTTGTAGGGGACACTGAAGCTTTCTTT.

This clone has only a few counts. This rearrangement joins TRBV7-9 to TRBJ2-1; 10 bases map to TRBD2. The CDR3 spans 15 residues. Per the germline V gene, CDR1 is SEHNR and CDR2 is FQNEAQ (reference sequence). V lost 5 bases to trimming and J lost 4 bases; unmatched junction nucleotides: 5. DNA for the CDR3: TGTGCCAGCAGCCCCCTAGCGGGAGAGTACAATGAGCAGTTCTTC. This encodes CASSPLAGEYNEQFF.

The chain is built from TRBV9 and TRBJ2-5; 10 positions match TRBD2. CDR1 is SGDLS, CDR2 YYNGEE, per germline. Trimming cost V 3 bases and J 7 bases; bases outside gene matches: 9. The CDR3 runs 15 residues. The DNA for the CDR3 is TGTGCCAGCAGCGCCGGGACTAGCGCGGATGGGACCCAGTACTTC. Encoded protein: CASSAGTSADGTQYF.

This clone was found a few times. Other DNA sequences within the sample encode an identical CDR3. This CDR3 is CASSVGLAGENEQFF. CDR3 DNA sequence: TGTGCCAGCAGCGTAGGTCTAGCGGGGGAAAATGAGCAGTTCTTC. The V call is TRBV9, the J call TRBJ2-1, with 10 bases identical to TRBD2. The ends lost 0 bases at V and 7 bases at J; junction bases unmatched: 4. The CDR3 totals 15 residues. Germline V gene sequence: CDR1 SGDLS, CDR2 YYNGEE.

This clone was observed a few times. The CDR3 is CASRGAPDTGELFF. CDR3 in DNA: TGTGCCAGCAGGGGAGCCCCTGACACCGGGGAGCTGTTTTTT. The rearrangement links TRBV27 to TRBJ2-2, with D maybe TRBD2 (5 bases). Per germline, CDR1 MNHEY and CDR2 SMNVEV (reference sequence). The CDR3 is 14 amino acids. Trimming stripped 6 bases from V and 3 bases from J, with 11 bases between.

The chain employs TRBV5-6 and TRBJ1-1; D is uncertain. Germline CDR1 is SGHDT and CDR2 is YYEEEE. The germline V and J ends were trimmed by 3 bases and 0 bases, with 15 bases remaining between them. The CDR3 is 16 amino acids. The CDR3 DNA sequence: TGTGCCAGCAGCTGGATTAGTGGACTCATGAACACTGAAGCTTTCTTT. This translates into CASSWISGLMNTEAFF.

There are a few counts of this clone. The chain combines TRBV9 with TRBJ1-6; D is ambiguous. Germline CDR1 and CDR2: SGDLS and YYNGEE. CDR3 size: 14 residues. V was clipped by 0 bases and J by 7 bases, with 8 bases between them. In DNA, the CDR3 is TGTGCCAGCAGCGTAGAAGCGGGGAATTCACCCCTCCACTTT. Amino acids: CASSVEAGNSPLHF.

The J gene is TRBJ1-1, the V gene TRBV30, with D perhaps TRBD1 (6 bases). This CDR3 comprises 13 residues. In germline, CDR1 is GTSNPN, CDR2 SVGIG (reference sequence). Between the trimmed V and J ends, which lost 0 bases and 7 bases, there was a span of 12 bases. Here the CDR3 DNA reads TGTGCCTGGAGTGTGCAGGGGAATGGTGAAGCTTTCTTT. Protein sequence: CAWSVQGNGEAFF.

J is TRBJ2-2 and V is TRBV30; 7 bases fit TRBD2. Per the germline V gene, CDR1 is GTSNPN and CDR2 is SVGIG (reference sequence). CDR3 length: 14 amino acids. Trimming removed 2 bases from V and 5 bases from J; junction bases left unmatched: 5. CDR3 amino acids: CAWSRGRRTGELFF. The CDR3 DNA sequence: TGTGCCTGGAGTCGCGGGAGAAGGACCGGGGAGCTGTTTTTT. Full variable domain (remainder filled in from reference TRBV30 and TRBJ2-2): SQTIHQWPATLVQPVGSPLSLECTVEGTSNPNLYWYRQAAGRGLQLLFYSVGIGQISSEVPQNLSASRPQDRQFILSSKKLLLSDSGFYLCAWSRGRRTGELFFGEGSRLTVL.

This clone was picked up a small number of times. The V gene is TRBV5-1, the J gene TRBJ2-7, with 7 bases aligning to TRBD2. The V gene's germline CDR1 is SGHRS and CDR2 YFSETQ. This CDR3 region has 14 residues. J was trimmed by 0 bases and V by 4 bases; bases with no gene match: 4. This CDR3 is CASSPSGASYEQYF. The CDR3 DNA follows: TGCGCCAGCAGCCCGAGCGGGGCCTCCTACGAGCAGTACTTC. Based on the CDR3 plus reference TRBV5-1 and TRBJ2-7, the full variable domain is KAGVTQTPRYLIKTRGQQVTLSCSPISGHRSVSWYQQTPGQGLQFLFEYFSETQRNKGNFPGRFSGRQFSNSRSEMNVSTLELGDSALYLCASSPSGASYEQYFGPGTRLTVT.

The rearrangement uses TRBV1 and TRBJ2-5; TRBD2 is the table's D call, not checked against the DNA. TRBV1 is a listed pseudogene. The CDR3 covers 16 residues. CDR3 nucleotides: TGCACCAGCAGCCTAGGGACTAGCGGAGATCAAGAGACCCAGTACTTC. Translating it yields CTSSLGTSGDQETQYF.

The gene calls are TRBV7-2 and TRBJ2-7; 8 nucleotides line up with TRBD1. The V gene's germline CDR1 is SGHTA and CDR2 FQGNSA. J lost 6 bases, V lost 5 bases, and 9 bases had no gene match. CDR3 length: 14 residues. The CDR3 loop is CASSPRTGSFEQYF. The CDR3 DNA is TGTGCCAGCAGCCCGCGGACAGGGTCTTTCGAGCAGTACTTC.

V is TRBV19 and J is TRBJ1-2; 10 nucleotides agree with TRBD1. J gave up 5 bases and V 6 bases, and 6 bases lay outside the gene matches. CDR1 LNHDA and CDR2 SQIVND come from the germline V gene (reference sequence). The CDR3 runs to 14 residues. Here the CDR3 DNA reads TGTGCCAGTAGAAGGGACAGGGGTTCGTATGGCTACACCTTC. This codes for CASRRDRGSYGYTF.

The V call is TRBV5-1, the J call TRBJ2-7; 12 bases map to TRBD2. The V gene's germline CDR1 is SGHRS and CDR2 YFSETQ. V lost 3 bases to trimming and J lost 7 bases; unmatched junction nucleotides: 11. This CDR3 has 16 amino acids. The CDR3 nucleotides read TGCGCCAGCAGCTCAGGACTAGCGGGGTCAGCTAGGGAGCAGTACTTC. Amino acid sequence: CASSSGLAGSAREQYF.

The chain employs TRBV4-3 and TRBJ2-6; D possibly corresponds to TRBD2 (5 bases). Germline V CDR1 and CDR2: LGHNA, YSLEER. Trimming shortened V by 7 bases and J by 1 base, and 11 bases separated the two germline ends. The CDR3 is made up of 15 amino acids. The CDR3 DNA is TGCGCCAGCACCCCTACGGGGTCTGGGGCCAACGTCCTGACTTTC. This encodes CASTPTGSGANVLTF.

This clone was observed a single time. This chain uses TRBV18 with TRBJ1-4; 7 nucleotides match TRBD1. Germline V gene sequence: CDR1 KGHSH, CDR2 LQKENI. V lost 3 bases and J lost 8; bases outside the gene matches: 12. CDR3 length: 16 residues. CDR3 protein: CASSPEGQVPWEKLFF. In DNA, the CDR3 is TGTGCCAGCTCACCGGAAGGACAGGTCCCTTGGGAAAAACTGTTTTTT.

This CDR3 is CSVGGGSGYTF. CDR3 in DNA: TGCAGCGTTGGTGGAGGTTCTGGCTACACCTTC. The chain employs TRBV29-1 and TRBJ1-2, with unresolved D. The CDR3 covers 11 residues. V gave up 4 bases and J gave up 7 bases, with 10 bases separating them. Germline V gene lookup returns CDR1 SQVTM and CDR2 ANQGSEA.

This chain links TRBV9 with TRBJ2-1; D is possibly TRBD1 (5 bases). The germline V gene encodes CDR1 SGDLS and CDR2 YYNGEE. This CDR3 region has 15 residues. V was clipped by 4 bases and J by 6 bases, with 17 bases between them. The CDR3 protein is CASSQSWGSLNEQFF. The CDR3 DNA reads TGTGCCAGCAGCCAGAGCTGGGGCTCCCTCAATGAGCAGTTCTTC.

The chain is built from TRBV7-3 and TRBJ1-6; 7 bases are shared with TRBD1. CDR1 SGHTA and CDR2 FQGTGA come from the germline V gene. Trimming at V came to 6 bases and at J to 8 bases, leaving 7 bases not matched to a gene. This CDR3 comprises 14 residues. The CDR3 spells CASRLGGVDSPLHF. The CDR3 DNA sequence: TGTGCCAGCAGATTAGGGGGCGTAGATTCACCCCTCCACTTT.

The chain links TRBV29-1 to TRBJ2-7, with a weak D call TRBD2 (5 bases). V lost 4 bases and J 4 bases, leaving 14 bases between the germline ends. Germline loops: CDR1 SQVTM, CDR2 ANQGSEA. There are 13 residues in the CDR3. Written as DNA, the CDR3 is TGCAGCGTTGGTTTGGATTCGGGATACGAGCAGTACTTC. This encodes CSVGLDSGYEQYF.

This clone was seen a few times. The chain employs TRBV5-4 and TRBJ2-5, with D possibly being TRBD2 (5 bases). CDR3 length equals 13 residues. The ends were cut back, 0 bases at V and 4 bases at J, with 7 bases in the middle. The V gene's germline CDR1 is SGHNT and CDR2 YYREEE (reference sequence). CDR3 amino acids: CASSLELVETQYF. The CDR3, as DNA: TGTGCCAGCAGCTTGGAACTAGTAGAGACCCAGTACTTC.